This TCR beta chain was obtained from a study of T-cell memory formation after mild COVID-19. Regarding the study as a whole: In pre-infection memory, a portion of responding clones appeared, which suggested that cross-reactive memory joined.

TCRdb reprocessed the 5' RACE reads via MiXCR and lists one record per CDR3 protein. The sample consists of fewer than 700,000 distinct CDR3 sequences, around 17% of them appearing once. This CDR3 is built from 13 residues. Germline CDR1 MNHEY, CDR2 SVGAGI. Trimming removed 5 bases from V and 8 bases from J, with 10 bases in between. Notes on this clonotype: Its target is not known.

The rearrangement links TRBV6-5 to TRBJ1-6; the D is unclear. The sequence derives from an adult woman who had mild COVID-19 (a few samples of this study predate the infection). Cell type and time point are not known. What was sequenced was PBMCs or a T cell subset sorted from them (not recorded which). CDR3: CASSAGNYSPLHF. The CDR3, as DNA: TGTGCCAGCAGTGCAGGAAACTATTCACCCCTCCACTTT.